Listed below are T cell receptor beta chains from one sample, sequenced in a study of CD8 T cells in ankylosing spondylitis. TCRdb re-analysed the 5' RACE reads in MiXCR, keeping a single row per CDR3 protein. This sample yields 650,000 to 800,000 distinct CDR3 sequences, of which under 20% are seen a single time; 15% to 20% belongs to the top ten. Input material: blood, either unsorted or a sorted T cell fraction (not recorded which). The receptors originated from a male donor with ankylosing spondylitis. The CDR3 runs from the conserved cysteine through the conserved F or W. The order of the fields is D gene, V gene, J gene, clone size, CDR3 protein, CDR3 DNA. A D gene is named only where the DNA matches it firmly. Expanded clones get a size class; other rows say once, few or many, or leave the size out.

NA	TRBV7-9	TRBJ1-2	NA	CASSPDRSGGYTF	TGTGCCAGCAGCCCTGACAGGAGTGGAGGCTACACCTTC
TRBD2	TRBV20-1	TRBJ2-3	once	CSASKTSSSTDTQYF	TGCAGTGCTAGCAAGACTAGCAGTAGCACAGATACGCAGTATTTT
NA	TRBV5-6	TRBJ2-1	many	CASSFQEYNEQFF	TGTGCCAGCAGCTTCCAGGAGTACAATGAGCAGTTCTTC
NA	TRBV28	TRBJ2-7	few	CASSFRGRRDYEQYF	TGTGCCAGCAGTTTCCGGGGCAGGCGCGACTACGAGCAGTACTTC
NA	TRBV20-1	TRBJ2-7	few	CSACRLTADFEQYF	TGCAGTGCCTGCAGACTGACGGCGGATTTCGAGCAGTACTTC
NA	TRBV28	TRBJ2-3	NA	CASRMGGLIADTQYF	TGTGCCAGCAGGATGGGGGGGCTTATCGCAGATACGCAGTATTTT
NA	TRBV12-3/TRBV12-4	TRBJ1-4	few	CASSAGDRRRYVKLFF	TGTGCCAGCAGTGCCGGGGATAGGCGCCGCTACGTAAAACTGTTTTTT
NA	TRBV5-6	TRBJ2-3	once	CASSLAGGGALRDTQYF	TGTGCCAGCAGCTTGGCCGGGGGCGGGGCTCTAAGGGATACGCAGTATTTT
NA	TRBV7-9	TRBJ2-1	few	CASSPQHNEQFF	TGTGCCAGCAGCCCACAGCACAATGAGCAGTTCTTC
NA	TRBV12-3/TRBV12-4	TRBJ1-1	many	CASSELGRLGTEAFF	TGTGCCAGCAGCGAATTGGGACGACTGGGGACTGAAGCTTTCTTT
NA	TRBV11-2	TRBJ1-5	many	CASSVSDSNQPQHF	TGTGCCAGCAGCGTCAGCGATAGCAATCAGCCCCAGCATTTT
NA	TRBV6-5	TRBJ2-7	NA	CASSYSGSGEQYF	TGTGCCAGCAGTTACTCGGGCAGCGGCGAGCAGTACTTC
NA	TRBV4-2	TRBJ2-1	few	CASSQGVLVGNEQFF	TGTGCCAGCAGCCAAGGGGTTCTGGTAGGCAATGAGCAGTTCTTC
NA	TRBV11-3	TRBJ2-1	few	CASSLIGLAYNEQFF	TGTGCCAGCAGCTTAATAGGACTGGCTTACAATGAGCAGTTCTTC
TRBD1	TRBV9	TRBJ1-1	few	CASSPQTGVGAEAFF	TGTGCCAGCAGCCCACAGACAGGGGTTGGGGCTGAAGCTTTCTTT
NA	TRBV7-2	TRBJ2-2	NA	CASSLGTLTGELFF	TGTGCCAGCAGCTTAGGGACTCTTACCGGGGAGCTGTTTTTT
NA	TRBV18	TRBJ1-2	few	CASSPVNPSDYGYTF	TGTGCCAGCTCACCAGTGAATCCATCGGACTATGGCTACACCTTC
NA	TRBV4-2	TRBJ1-1	NA	CASSPDTQNTEAFF	TGTGCCAGCAGCCCTGACACCCAGAACACTGAAGCTTTCTTT
NA	TRBV29-1	TRBJ1-1	NA	CSARRTANGDTEAFF	TGCAGCGCCAGACGGACAGCGAACGGGGACACTGAAGCTTTCTTT
NA	TRBV3-1	TRBJ1-1	few	CASSQRGGMNTEAFF	TGTGCCAGCAGCCAACGGGGGGGCATGAACACTGAAGCTTTCTTT
NA	TRBV12-3/TRBV12-4	TRBJ1-2	many	CASSLLSNYGYTF	TGTGCCAGCAGTTTGCTCAGTAACTATGGCTACACCTTC
TRBD2	TRBV2	TRBJ2-7	few	CASIGAGYLYEQYF	TGTGCCAGCATTGGAGCGGGATATCTCTACGAGCAGTACTTC
TRBD2	TRBV4-1	TRBJ2-7	few	CASSQAPSGISYEQYF	TGCGCCAGCAGCCAAGCTCCTAGCGGGATCTCCTACGAGCAGTACTTC
NA	TRBV6-2/TRBV6-3	TRBJ2-7	NA	CASSYFHEQYF	TGTGCCAGCAGTTACTTCCACGAGCAGTACTTC
TRBD2	TRBV20-1	TRBJ2-1	NA	CSASMGGSYNEQFF	TGCAGTGCTAGTATGGGAGGGTCCTACAATGAGCAGTTCTTC
NA	TRBV11-2	TRBJ2-7	few	CASSFTVGSSYEQYF	TGTGCCAGCAGCTTCACCGTCGGCAGCTCCTACGAGCAGTACTTC
NA	TRBV9	TRBJ2-7	many	CASSVGDSSSYEQYF	TGTGCCAGCAGCGTAGGTGACAGTAGCTCCTACGAGCAGTACTTC
NA	TRBV7-2	TRBJ2-1	few	CASSLRGYQSDEQFF	TGTGCCAGCAGCTTAAGGGGGTACCAATCAGATGAGCAGTTCTTC
NA	TRBV6-5	TRBJ2-5	few	CASSYSGASVETQYF	TGTGCCAGCAGTTACTCGGGGGCTAGCGTGGAGACCCAGTACTTC
NA	TRBV3-1	TRBJ2-3	NA	CASSTPRAAVGDTQYF	TGTGCCAGCAGCACACCACGGGCCGCGGTAGGAGATACGCAGTATTTT
NA	TRBV30	TRBJ2-5	few	CAWSGGVVETQYF	TGTGCCTGGAGTGGTGGAGTAGTAGAGACCCAGTACTTC